Shown below are 6 T cell receptor beta chains from a single sample sequenced in a study of identifying expanded T cells in peripheral blood. Profiled with immunoSEQ multiplex PCR; TCRdb holds only in-frame clones, not every one. The sample lists around 120,000 clones, roughly 91% occurring once. The sample comprised blood. These receptors were taken from a person aged 18-70 years in good health.

The chain couples TRBV7-2 to TRBJ2-1; D call uncertain. Germline lookup yields CDR1 SGHTA and CDR2 FQGNSA. V was cut by 5 bases and J by 8 bases, with 13 bases left in between. This CDR3 comprises 13 residues. CDR3 nucleotide sequence: TGTGCCAGCAGCCCCCGCTCCGCCGATGAGCAGTTCTTC. Its translation: CASSPRSADEQFF.

The rearrangement uses TRBV18 and TRBJ2-4; D may correspond to TRBD1 or TRBD2 (6 bases each). Trimming took 3 bases from V and 12 from J, leaving 21 bases between them. From germline, CDR1 is KGHSH and CDR2 LQKENI. This CDR3 is built from 15 residues. The CDR3 reads CASSPTGQGAGSQYF. The CDR3 coding sequence is TGTGCCAGCTCACCCACAGGGCAAGGGGCGGGGAGTCAGTACTTC.

This rearrangement joins TRBV6-1 to TRBJ2-6, with a weak D call TRBD2 (5 bases). CDR1 and CDR2 (germline): MNHNS, SASEGT. The V gene lost 0 bases and the J gene lost 0 bases, with 6 bases spanning the gap. The CDR3 is 16 residues long. Here the CDR3 reads CASSEAGNSGANVLTF. The DNA of the CDR3 is TGTGCCAGCAGTGAAGCCGGGAACTCTGGGGCCAACGTCCTGACTTTC.

The chain uses TRBV7-2 and TRBJ2-7; D uncertain. Germline V CDR1 and CDR2: SGHTA, FQGNSA. This CDR3 is built from 14 residues. Trimming removed 5 bases from V and 3 bases from J, with 14 bases in between. CDR3 nucleotides: TGTGCCAGCAGCGTAGTTTCGACCGGCTACGAGCAGTACTTC. Translated: CASSVVSTGYEQYF.

The chain links TRBV18 to TRBJ1-2; no firm D call. Germline assignment: CDR1 KGHSH and CDR2 LQKENI. The CDR3 runs 16 residues. Trimming cost V 1 base and J 2 bases, with 14 bases left between them. The DNA of the CDR3 is TGTGCCAGCTCACCACAGAGCGAGGGCTACAACTATGGCTACACCTTC. This translates into CASSPQSEGYNYGYTF.

This chain connects TRBV28 to TRBJ2-5; 8 bases fit TRBD2. This CDR3 region has 14 residues. From germline, CDR1 is MDHEN and CDR2 SYDVKM. V lost 3 bases and J lost 5; bases outside the gene matches: 5. In DNA, the CDR3 is TGTGCCAGCAGTTTTCCGGGGGGGAGGGAGACCCAGTACTTC. This encodes CASSFPGGRETQYF.